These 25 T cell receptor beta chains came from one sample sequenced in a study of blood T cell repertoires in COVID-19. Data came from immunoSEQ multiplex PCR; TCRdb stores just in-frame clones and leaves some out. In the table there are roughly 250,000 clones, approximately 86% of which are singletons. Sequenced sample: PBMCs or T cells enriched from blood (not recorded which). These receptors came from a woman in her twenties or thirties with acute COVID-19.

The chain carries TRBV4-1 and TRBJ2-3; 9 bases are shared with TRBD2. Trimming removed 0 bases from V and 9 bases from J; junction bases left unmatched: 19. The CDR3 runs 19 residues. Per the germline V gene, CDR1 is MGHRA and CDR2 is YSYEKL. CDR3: CASSQEAGSGRNFVQTQYF. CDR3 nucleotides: TGCGCCAGCAGCCAAGAAGCAGGGAGCGGGAGGAACTTCGTGCAGACGCAGTATTTT.

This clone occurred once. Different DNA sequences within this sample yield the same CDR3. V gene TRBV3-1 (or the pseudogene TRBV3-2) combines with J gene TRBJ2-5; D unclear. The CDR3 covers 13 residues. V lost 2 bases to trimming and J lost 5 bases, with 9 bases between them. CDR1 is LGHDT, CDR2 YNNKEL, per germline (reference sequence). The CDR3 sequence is CASSQRGRETQYF. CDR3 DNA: TGTGCCAGCAGCCAAAGAGGCCGGGAGACCCAGTACTTC.

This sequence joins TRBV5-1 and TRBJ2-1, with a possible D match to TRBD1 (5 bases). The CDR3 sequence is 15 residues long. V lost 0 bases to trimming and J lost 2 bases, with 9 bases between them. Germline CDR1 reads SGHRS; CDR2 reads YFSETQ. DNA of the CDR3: TGCGCCAGCAGCTTGGAGTCAGGGACCTACAATGAGCAGTTCTTC. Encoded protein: CASSLESGTYNEQFF.

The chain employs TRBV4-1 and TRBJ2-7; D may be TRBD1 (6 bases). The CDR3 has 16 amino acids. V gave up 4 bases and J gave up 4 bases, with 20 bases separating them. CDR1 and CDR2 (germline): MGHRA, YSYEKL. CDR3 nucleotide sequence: TGCGCCAGCAGCCTGACAGACAGGCTTCTCCCATACGAGCAGTACTTC. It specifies CASSLTDRLLPYEQYF.

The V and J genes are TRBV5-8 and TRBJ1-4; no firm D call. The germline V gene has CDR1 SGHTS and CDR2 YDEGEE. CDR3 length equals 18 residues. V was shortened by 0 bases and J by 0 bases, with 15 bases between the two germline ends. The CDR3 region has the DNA TGTGCCAGCAGCTTGGCCGGGAATACCTTTGCAACTAATGAAAAACTGTTTTTT. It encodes CASSLAGNTFATNEKLFF.

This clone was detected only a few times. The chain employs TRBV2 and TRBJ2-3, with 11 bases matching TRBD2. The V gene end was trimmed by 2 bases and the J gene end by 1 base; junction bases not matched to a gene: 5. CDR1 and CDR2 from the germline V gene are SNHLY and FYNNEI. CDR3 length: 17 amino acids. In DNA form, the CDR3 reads TGTGCCAGCAGTGAATTTAGCGGGGGGGCCGGCACAGATACGCAGTATTTT. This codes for CASSEFSGGAGTDTQYF. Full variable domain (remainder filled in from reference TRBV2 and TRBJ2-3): EPEVTQTPSHQVTQMGQEVILRCVPISNHLYFYWYRQILGQKVEFLVSFYNNEISEKSEIFDDQFSVERPDGSNFTLKIRSTKLEDSAMYFCASSEFSGGAGTDTQYFGPGTRLTVL.

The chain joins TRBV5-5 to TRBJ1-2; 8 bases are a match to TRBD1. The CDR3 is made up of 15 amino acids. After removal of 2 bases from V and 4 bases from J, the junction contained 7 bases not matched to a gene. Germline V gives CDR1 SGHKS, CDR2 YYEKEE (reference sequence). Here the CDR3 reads CASSFRDRQGYGYTF. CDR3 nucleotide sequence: TGTGCCAGCAGCTTCCGGGACAGGCAAGGCTATGGCTACACCTTC.

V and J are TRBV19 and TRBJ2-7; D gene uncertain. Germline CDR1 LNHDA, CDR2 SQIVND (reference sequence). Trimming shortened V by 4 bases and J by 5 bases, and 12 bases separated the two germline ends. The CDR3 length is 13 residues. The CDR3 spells CASSTSPVHEQYF. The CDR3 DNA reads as TGTGCCAGTAGTACCAGTCCCGTCCACGAGCAGTACTTC. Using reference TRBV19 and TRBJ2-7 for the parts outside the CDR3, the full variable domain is DGGITQSPKYLFRKEGQNVTLSCEQNLNHDAMYWYRQDPGQGLRLIYYSQIVNDFQKGDIAEGYSVSREKKESFPLTVTSAQKNPTAFYLCASSTSPVHEQYFGPGTRLTVT.

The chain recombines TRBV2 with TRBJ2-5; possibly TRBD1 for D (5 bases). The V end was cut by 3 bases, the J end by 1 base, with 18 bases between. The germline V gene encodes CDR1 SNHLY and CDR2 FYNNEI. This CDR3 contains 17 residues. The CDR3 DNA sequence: TGTGCCAGCAGTGACAGGAGAGTCGGTGGGGCCCAAGAGACCCAGTACTTC. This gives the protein CASSDRRVGGAQETQYF.

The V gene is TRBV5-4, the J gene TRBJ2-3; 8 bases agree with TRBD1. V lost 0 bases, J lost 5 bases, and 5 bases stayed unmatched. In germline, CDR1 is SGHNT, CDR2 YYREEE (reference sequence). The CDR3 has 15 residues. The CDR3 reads CASSLEDRVIDTQYF. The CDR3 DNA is TGTGCCAGCAGCTTGGAGGACAGGGTCATAGATACGCAGTATTTT.

CDR3 bases: TGCAGCGTTGGGGAGGGGTATGAGCAGTTCTTC. Protein sequence: CSVGEGYEQFF. The chain uses TRBV29-1 and TRBJ2-1; 7 nucleotides agree with TRBD2. J was trimmed by 8 bases and V by 4 bases; bases with no gene match: 2. Germline CDR1 reads SQVTM; CDR2 reads ANQGSEA. This CDR3 has 11 amino acids.

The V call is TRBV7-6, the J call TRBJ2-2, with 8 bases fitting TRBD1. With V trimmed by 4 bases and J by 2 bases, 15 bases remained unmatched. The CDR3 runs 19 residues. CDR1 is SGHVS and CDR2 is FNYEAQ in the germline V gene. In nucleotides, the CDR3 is TGTGCCAGCAGCTCAGCAGAGCTGTTAGGGACAGGAAACACCGGGGAGCTGTTTTTT. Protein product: CASSSAELLGTGNTGELFF. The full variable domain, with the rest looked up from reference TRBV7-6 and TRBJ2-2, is GAGVSQSPRYKVTKRGQDVALRCDPISGHVSLYWYRQALGQGPEFLTYFNYEAQQDKSGLPNDRFSAERPEGSISTLTIQRTEQRDSAMYRCASSSAELLGTGNTGELFFGEGSRLTVL.

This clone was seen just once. The CDR3 DNA reads as TGTGCCAGCAGCGAGGACAGGGGTACAGGAAACACCATATATTTT. It encodes CASSEDRGTGNTIYF. The V call is TRBV2, the J call TRBJ1-3; 9 nucleotides line up with TRBD1. Germline CDR1 reads SNHLY; CDR2 reads FYNNEI. V gave up 6 bases and J gave up 4 bases; unmatched junction bases: 7. This CDR3 has 15 amino acids.

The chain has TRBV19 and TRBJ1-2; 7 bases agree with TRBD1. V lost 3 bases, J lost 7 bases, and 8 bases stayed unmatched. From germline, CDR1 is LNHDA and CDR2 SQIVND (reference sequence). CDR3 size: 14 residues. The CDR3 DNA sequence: TGTGCCAGTAGTATTGGACAGGAAAGGGGTGGCTACACCTTC. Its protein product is CASSIGQERGGYTF.

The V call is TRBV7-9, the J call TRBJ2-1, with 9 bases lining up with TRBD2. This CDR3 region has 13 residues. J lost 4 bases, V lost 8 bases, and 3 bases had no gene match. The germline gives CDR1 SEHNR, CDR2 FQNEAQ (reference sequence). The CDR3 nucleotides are TGTGCCAGCGAGACTAGCGGATACAATGAGCAGTTCTTC. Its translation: CASETSGYNEQFF.

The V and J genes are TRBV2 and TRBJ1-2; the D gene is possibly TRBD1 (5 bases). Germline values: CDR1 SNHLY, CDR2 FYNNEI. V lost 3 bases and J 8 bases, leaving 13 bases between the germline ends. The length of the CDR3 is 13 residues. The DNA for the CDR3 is TGTGCCAGCAGTGAGGGGGGAGGGGAAGGCTACACCTTC. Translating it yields CASSEGGGEGYTF.

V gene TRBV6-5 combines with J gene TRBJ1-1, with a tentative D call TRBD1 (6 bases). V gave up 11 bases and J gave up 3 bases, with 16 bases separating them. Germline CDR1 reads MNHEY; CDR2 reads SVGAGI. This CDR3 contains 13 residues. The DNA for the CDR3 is TGTGCCCTTAGACAGGACCGGGACACTGAAGCTTTCTTT. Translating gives CALRQDRDTEAFF.

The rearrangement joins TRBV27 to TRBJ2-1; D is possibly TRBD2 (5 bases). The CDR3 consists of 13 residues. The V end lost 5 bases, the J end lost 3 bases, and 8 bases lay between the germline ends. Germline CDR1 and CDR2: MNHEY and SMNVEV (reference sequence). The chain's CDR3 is CASSRGLYNEQFF. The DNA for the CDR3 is TGTGCCAGCAGTCGGGGTCTCTACAATGAGCAGTTCTTC.

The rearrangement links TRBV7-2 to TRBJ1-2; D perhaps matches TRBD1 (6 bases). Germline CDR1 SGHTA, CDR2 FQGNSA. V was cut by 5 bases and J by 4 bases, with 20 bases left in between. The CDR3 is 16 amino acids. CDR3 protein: CASSPSFTGQPYGYTF. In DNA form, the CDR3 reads TGTGCCAGCAGCCCCTCATTTACGGGACAACCCTATGGCTACACCTTC.

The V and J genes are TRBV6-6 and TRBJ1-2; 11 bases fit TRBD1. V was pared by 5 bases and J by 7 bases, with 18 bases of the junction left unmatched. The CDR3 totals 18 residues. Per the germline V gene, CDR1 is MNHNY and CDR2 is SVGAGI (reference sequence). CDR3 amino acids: CASSPSGGTGGMRGGYTF. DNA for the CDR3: TGTGCCAGCAGTCCCTCGGGGGGGACAGGGGGAATGAGGGGTGGCTACACCTTC.

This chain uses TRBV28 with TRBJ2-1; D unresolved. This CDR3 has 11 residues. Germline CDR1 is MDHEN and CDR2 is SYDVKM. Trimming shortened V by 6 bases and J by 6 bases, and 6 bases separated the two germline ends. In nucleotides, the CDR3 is TGTGCCAGCAGCTTTCTCAATGAGCAGTTCTTC. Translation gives CASSFLNEQFF.

CDR3 sequence reads: CASDREAAEAFF. The CDR3 DNA is TGTGCTAGTGATAGGGAGGCGGCTGAAGCTTTCTTT. The chain is built from TRBV12-5 and TRBJ1-1; no firm D call. Trimming removed 7 bases from V and 6 bases from J, with 12 bases in between. Germline V lookup: CDR1 LGHNT, CDR2 FRNRAP. This CDR3 comprises 12 residues.

The CDR3, as DNA: TGCGCCAGCAGTGAGATCAGGGTCCATGAGCAGTTCTTC. Amino acids: CASSEIRVHEQFF. V usage is TRBV10-2 and J usage is TRBJ2-1, with D possibly being TRBD1 (5 bases). Trimming took 2 bases from V and 8 from J, leaving 10 bases between them. The germline V gene encodes CDR1 WSHSY and CDR2 SAAADI. CDR3 length equals 13 residues.

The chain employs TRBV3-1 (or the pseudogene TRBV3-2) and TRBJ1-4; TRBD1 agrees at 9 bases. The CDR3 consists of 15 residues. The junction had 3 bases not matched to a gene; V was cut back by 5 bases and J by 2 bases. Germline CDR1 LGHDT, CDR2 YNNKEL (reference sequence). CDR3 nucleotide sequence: TGTGCCAGCAGCTCGGGGACAGGGACTAATGAAAAACTGTTTTTT. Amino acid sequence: CASSSGTGTNEKLFF.

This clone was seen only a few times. CDR3 DNA: TGTGCCAGCAGTTCAACTTTACACGTTAGTGGGCAGAACACTGAAGCTTTCTTT. It translates to CASSSTLHVSGQNTEAFF. The chain is built from TRBV6-2 or TRBV6-3 and TRBJ1-1; D gene unclear. Germline assignment: CDR1 MNHEY and CDR2 SVGEGT. CDR3 length equals 18 residues. V was shortened by 4 bases and J by 1 base, with 22 bases between the two germline ends.